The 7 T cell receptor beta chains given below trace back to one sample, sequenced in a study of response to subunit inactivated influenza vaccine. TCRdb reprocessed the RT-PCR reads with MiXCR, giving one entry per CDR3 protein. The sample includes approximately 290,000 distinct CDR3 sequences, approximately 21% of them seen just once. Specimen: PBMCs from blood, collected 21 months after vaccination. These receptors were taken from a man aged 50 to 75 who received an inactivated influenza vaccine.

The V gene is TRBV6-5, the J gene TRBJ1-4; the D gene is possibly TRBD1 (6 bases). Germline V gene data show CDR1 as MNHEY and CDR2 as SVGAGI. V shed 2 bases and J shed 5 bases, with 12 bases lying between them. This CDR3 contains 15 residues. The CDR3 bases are TGTGCCAGCAGTTACGTACAGGGAGGGAATGAAAAACTGTTTTTT. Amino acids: CASSYVQGGNEKLFF.

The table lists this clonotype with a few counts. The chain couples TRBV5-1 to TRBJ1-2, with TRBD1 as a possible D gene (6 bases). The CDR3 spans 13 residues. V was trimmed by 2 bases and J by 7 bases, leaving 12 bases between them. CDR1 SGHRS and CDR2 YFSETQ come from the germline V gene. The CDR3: CASSLGQGSGYTF. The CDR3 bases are TGCGCCAGCAGCTTAGGTCAGGGGTCTGGCTACACCTTC.

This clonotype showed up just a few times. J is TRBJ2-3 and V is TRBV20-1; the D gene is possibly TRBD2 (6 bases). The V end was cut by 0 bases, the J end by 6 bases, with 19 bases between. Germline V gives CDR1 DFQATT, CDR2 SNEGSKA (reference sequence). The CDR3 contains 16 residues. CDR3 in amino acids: CSARDLVGLPSDTQYF. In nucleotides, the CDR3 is TGCAGTGCTAGAGATCTCGTGGGACTCCCCTCGGATACGCAGTATTTT.

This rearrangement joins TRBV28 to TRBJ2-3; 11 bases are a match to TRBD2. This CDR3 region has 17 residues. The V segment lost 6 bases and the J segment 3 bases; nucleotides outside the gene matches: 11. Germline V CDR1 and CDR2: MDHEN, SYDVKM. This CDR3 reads CASSIVEGLAATDTQYF. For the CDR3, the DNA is TGTGCCAGCAGCATCGTAGAGGGACTAGCGGCGACAGATACGCAGTATTTT.

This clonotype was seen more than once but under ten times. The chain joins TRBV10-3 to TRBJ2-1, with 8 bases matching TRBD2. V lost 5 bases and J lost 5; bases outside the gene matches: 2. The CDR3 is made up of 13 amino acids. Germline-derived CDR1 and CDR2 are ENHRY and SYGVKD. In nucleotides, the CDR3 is TGTGCCATCAGTTCACTAGCGGACAATGAGCAGTTCTTC. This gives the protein CAISSLADNEQFF.

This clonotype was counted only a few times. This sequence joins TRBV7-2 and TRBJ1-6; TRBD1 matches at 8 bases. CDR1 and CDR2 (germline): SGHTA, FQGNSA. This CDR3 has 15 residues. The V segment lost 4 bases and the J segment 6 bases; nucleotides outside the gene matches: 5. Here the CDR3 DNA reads TGTGCCAGCAGCTCGGACAGGGTGGTTAATTCACCCCTCCACTTT. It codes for CASSSDRVVNSPLHF.

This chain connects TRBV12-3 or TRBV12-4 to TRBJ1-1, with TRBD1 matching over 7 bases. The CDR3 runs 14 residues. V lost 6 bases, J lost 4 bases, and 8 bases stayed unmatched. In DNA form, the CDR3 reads TGTGCCAGCAGCCTGACAGGGAAGGGCACTGAAGCTTTCTTT. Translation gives CASSLTGKGTEAFF.